The clone carrying this T cell receptor beta chain was observed many times. Its antigen is undetermined. The cDNA had a unique molecular identifier and a template-switch universal primer site. Each CDR3 protein gets one entry after TCRdb re-called the 5' RACE reads with MiXCR. The table shows roughly 710,000 distinct CDR3 sequences, with 5.5% to 7.5% occurring only once. These data originate in a study of identical twins. Findings and caveats of the study: Compared with models, monozygotic twins showed more out-of-frame TCR alpha sharing. Twins shared beta out-of-frame sequences in excess, but this excess was weaker.

V shed 1 base and J shed 0 bases, with 5 bases lying between them. Germline V gene lookup returns CDR1 MNHNS and CDR2 SASEGT. The length of the CDR3 is 14 residues. The donor group consisted entirely of healthy Caucasians. The clonotype originates from a man aged 18 to 30 in good health. The rearrangement joins TRBV6-1 to TRBJ2-3, with no clear D. The sequencing sample was made of naive T cells sorted from blood. CDR3 amino acids: CASSEGRSTDTQYF. CDR3 nucleotide sequence: TGTGCCAGCAGTGAAGGGCGCAGCACAGATACGCAGTATTTT.